This TCR beta chain was profiled in a study of siplizumab effects on memory and regulatory T cells. To note about this clone: As yet, its antigen is unknown.

Using three donor pairs, the authors sequenced unstimulated naive, memory, effector memory and TEMRA subsets. Here immunoSEQ multiplex PCR was the method, and the copy in TCRdb shows in-frame clones only, minus some. The top ten hold about 1% of the sample, which has about 56,000 clones, around 98% seen once. Study results and limitations: Sequences below about 10^-5 frequency were poorly captured, limiting mapping of alloreactive clones. Phenotypic classification as naive or memory proved unattainable for roughly 75-96% of proliferating CD4+ or CD8+ clones.

This receptor was obtained from a human donor in good health. Sequencing was performed on naive CD8+ T cells sorted from blood.

The CDR3 coding sequence is TGCGCCAGCAGCCAAGATCCAGGTGATCAGCCCCAGCATTTT. It is translated as CASSQDPGDQPQHF. The chain combines TRBV4-3 with TRBJ1-5; unclear D gene. The CDR3 length is 14 residues. Trimming pared 0 bases from V and 5 bases from J, leaving 8 bases between. Germline CDR1 reads LGHNA; CDR2 reads YSLEER.